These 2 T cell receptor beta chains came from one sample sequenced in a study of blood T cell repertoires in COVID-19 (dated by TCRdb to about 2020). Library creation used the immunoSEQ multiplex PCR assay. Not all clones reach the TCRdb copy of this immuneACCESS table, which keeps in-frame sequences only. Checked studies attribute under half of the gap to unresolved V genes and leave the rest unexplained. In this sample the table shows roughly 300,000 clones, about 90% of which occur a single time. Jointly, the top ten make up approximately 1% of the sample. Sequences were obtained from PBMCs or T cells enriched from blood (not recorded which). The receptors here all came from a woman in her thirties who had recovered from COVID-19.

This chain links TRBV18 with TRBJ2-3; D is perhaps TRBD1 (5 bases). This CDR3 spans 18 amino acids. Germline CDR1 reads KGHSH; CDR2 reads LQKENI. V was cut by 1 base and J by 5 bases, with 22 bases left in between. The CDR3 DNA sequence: TGTGCCAGCTCACCACGAGACAGCACCTATTTGGACCAAGATACGCAGTATTTT. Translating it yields CASSPRDSTYLDQDTQYF. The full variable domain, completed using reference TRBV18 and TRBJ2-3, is NAGVMQNPRHLVRRRGQEARLRCSPMKGHSHVYWYRQLPEEGLKFMVYLQKENIIDESGMPKERFSAEFPKEGPSILRIQQVVRGDSAAYFCASSPRDSTYLDQDTQYFGPGTRLTVL.

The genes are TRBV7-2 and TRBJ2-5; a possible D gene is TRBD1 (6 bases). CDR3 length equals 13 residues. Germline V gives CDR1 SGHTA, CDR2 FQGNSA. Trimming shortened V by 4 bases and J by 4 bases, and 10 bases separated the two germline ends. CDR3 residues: CASSSTGRETQYF. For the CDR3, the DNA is TGTGCCAGCAGCTCCACAGGGAGAGAGACCCAGTACTTC.